This section outlines one TCR beta chain sequence together with its context. Germline V gene lookup returns CDR1 SGHVS and CDR2 FNYEAQ. This CDR3 is 14 amino acids long. TCRdb re-called the PCR reads with MiXCR, one entry per CDR3 protein. The sample holds roughly 14,000 distinct CDR3 sequences, less than 60% seen once. The data were obtained in a study of tumor-infiltrating lymphocytes in oesophageal squamous cell carcinoma. The genes are TRBV7-6 and TRBJ2-5, with D perhaps matching TRBD2 (5 bases). The J call is in doubt because the DNA end fits TRBJ2-1 better. Material for sequencing was blood. The receptor's source is a male donor with esophageal squamous cell carcinoma. This CDR3 is CASSLSSEWREQFF. DNA of the CDR3: TGTGCCAGCAGCTTATCCTCGGAGTGGAGGGAGCAGTTCTTC.